A selection of T cell receptor beta chains follows, all from one sample in a study of graft-versus-host responses after intestinal transplantation. Produced via immunoSEQ multiplex PCR; TCRdb's table is partial and in-frame only. The sample holds about 110,000 clones; roughly 90% are singletons and the top ten take 0.71%. The antigens of these receptors remain unknown. Sequencing was performed on unstimulated CD4+ T cells sorted from spleen or lymph node cells, taken before transplant. These receptor sequences come from a human donor who was the organ donor for an intestinal transplant. CDR3s include the opening cysteine and the closing phenylalanine or tryptophan.

TRBV10-2	TRBJ2-1	CASTAPLSMEQFF
TRBV30	TRBJ2-1	CAWSSGGYNEQFF
TRBV4-2	TRBJ1-1	CASSQVDRDYTEAFF
TRBV11-1	TRBJ2-7	CASSLAWTGSYEQYF
TRBV6-1	TRBJ1-5	CASSGPNQPQHF
TRBV5-5	TRBJ1-3	CASSPLGPASSGNTIYF
TRBV19	TRBJ2-1	CASSVTRPPVQFF
TRBV27	TRBJ2-3	CASSLKTGATDTQYF
TRBV6-1	TRBJ2-5	CASSLDGHQETQYF
TRBV6-1	TRBJ1-5	CASDQGAGNQPQHF
TRBV6-1	TRBJ1-6	CASSGGPGEGAGSPLHF
TRBV6-5	TRBJ2-6	CASSFLAGGANVLTF
TRBV6-5	TRBJ1-6	CASSTQGRDSPLHF
TRBV4-2	TRBJ2-7	CASSVPTGTGFYEQYF
TRBV2	TRBJ2-7	CASMPGTQLSYEQYF
TRBV6-1	TRBJ2-5	CASSEETQYF
TRBV5-6	TRBJ2-1	CASSYGLAGFLEQFF
TRBV10-2	TRBJ2-7	CASTLSGAYEQYF